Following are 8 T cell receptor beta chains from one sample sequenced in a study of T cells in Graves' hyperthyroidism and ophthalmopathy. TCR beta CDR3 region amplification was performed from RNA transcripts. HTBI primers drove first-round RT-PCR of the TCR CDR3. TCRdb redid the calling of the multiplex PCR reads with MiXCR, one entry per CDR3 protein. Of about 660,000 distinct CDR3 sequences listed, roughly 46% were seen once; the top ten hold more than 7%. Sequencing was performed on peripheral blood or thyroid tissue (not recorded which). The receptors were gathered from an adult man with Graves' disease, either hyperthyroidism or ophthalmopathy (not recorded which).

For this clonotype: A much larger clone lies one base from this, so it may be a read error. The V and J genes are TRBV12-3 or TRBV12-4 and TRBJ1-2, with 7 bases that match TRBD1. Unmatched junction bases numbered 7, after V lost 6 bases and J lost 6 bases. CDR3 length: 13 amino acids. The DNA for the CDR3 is TGTGCCAGCAGAGGACAGACAGGGAATGGCTACACCTTC. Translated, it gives CASRGQTGNGYTF.

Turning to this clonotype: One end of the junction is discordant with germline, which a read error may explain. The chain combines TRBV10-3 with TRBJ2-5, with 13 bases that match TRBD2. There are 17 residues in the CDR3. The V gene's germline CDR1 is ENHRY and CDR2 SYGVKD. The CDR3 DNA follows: TGTGCCAGCAGTTACGTAATGGGACTAGCGGGATGGGAGACCCAGTACTTC. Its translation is CASSYVMGLAGWETQYF.

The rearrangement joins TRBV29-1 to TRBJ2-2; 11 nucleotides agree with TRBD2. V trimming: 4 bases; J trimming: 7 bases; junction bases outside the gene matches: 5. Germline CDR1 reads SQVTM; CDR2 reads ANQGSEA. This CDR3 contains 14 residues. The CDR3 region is CSVGLAGSGGELFF. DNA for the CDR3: TGCAGCGTTGGACTAGCGGGATCTGGCGGGGAGCTGTTTTTT.

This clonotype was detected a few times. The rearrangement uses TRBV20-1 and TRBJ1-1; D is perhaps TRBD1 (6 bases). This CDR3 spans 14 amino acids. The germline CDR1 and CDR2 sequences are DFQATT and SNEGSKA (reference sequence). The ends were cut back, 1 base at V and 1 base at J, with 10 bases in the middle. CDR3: CSARAGDGNTEAFF. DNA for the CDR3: TGCAGTGCTAGAGCAGGGGATGGGAACACTGAAGCTTTCTTT.

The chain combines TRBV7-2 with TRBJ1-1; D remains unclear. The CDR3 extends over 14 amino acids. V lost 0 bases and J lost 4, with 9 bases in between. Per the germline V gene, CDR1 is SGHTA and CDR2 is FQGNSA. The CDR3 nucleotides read TGTGCCAGCAGCTTAGCGGTGGAAATCACTGAAGCTTTCTTT. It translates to CASSLAVEITEAFF.

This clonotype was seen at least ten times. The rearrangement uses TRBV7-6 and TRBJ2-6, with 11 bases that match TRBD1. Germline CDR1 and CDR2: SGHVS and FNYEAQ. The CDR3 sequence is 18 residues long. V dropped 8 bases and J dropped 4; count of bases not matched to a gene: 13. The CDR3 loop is CASAAHGQGANGANVLTF. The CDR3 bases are TGTGCCAGCGCCGCACACGGACAGGGGGCGAACGGGGCCAACGTCCTGACTTTC.

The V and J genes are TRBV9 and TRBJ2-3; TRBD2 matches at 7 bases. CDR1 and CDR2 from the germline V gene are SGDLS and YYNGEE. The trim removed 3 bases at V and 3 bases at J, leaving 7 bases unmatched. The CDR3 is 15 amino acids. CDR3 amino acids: CASSAIGGETDTQYF. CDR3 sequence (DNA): TGTGCCAGCAGCGCCATTGGGGGGGAAACAGATACGCAGTATTTT.

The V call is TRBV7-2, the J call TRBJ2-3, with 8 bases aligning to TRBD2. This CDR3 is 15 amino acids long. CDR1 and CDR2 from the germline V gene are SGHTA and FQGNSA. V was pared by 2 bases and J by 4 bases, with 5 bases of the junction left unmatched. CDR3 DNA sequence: TGTGCCAGCAGCTTACGCGGGGGGCGGGCAGATACGCAGTATTTT. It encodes CASSLRGGRADTQYF.